Included here is one T cell receptor (beta chain) sequence, with context. Its antigen is as yet unknown. The CDR3 runs to 14 residues. Trimming removed 5 bases at V and 1 base at J, with 12 bases between. Germline lookup yields CDR1 MDHEN and CDR2 SYDVKM. The sample belongs to a study of T cell responses to AZD1222 COVID-19 vaccine. Generated by immunoSEQ multiplex PCR, the TCRdb table keeps only in-frame clones and is missing some. The table includes roughly 250,000 clones, over 90% detected once. Study conclusions and caveats: Breadth and depth of Spike-specific TCRs rose after two AZD1222 doses. Within unmutated variant regions lay the reported targets of nearly half of spike-specific TCRs. White British donors predominated, females outnumbered males, and clonal diversity was possibly underestimated. Spike as a whole was targeted by vaccine-associated CD4 TCRs, dominant at 160-218 and 743-854.

The origin of this receptor is an adult in good health. The sequencing here drew on peripheral blood, taken on day 0 of AZD1222 vaccination. The chain employs TRBV28 and TRBJ2-7, with D tentatively TRBD2 (6 bases). Written as DNA, the CDR3 is TGTGCCAGCAGTGAATTGACTAGATCCTACGAGCAGTACTTC. Protein product: CASSELTRSYEQYF.